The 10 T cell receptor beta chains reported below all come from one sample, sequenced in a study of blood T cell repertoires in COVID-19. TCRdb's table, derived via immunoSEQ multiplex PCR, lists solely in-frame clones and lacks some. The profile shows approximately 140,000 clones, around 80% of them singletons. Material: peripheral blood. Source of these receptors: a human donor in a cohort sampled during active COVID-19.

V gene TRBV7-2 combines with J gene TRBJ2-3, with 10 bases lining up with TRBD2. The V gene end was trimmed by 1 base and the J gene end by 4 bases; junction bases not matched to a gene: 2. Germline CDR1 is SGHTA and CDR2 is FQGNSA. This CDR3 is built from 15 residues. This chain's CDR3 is CASSLDLAGADTQYF. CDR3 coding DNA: TGTGCCAGCAGCTTAGATCTAGCGGGGGCAGATACGCAGTATTTT.

CDR3 nucleotides: TGTGCCAGCAGTTACAGCCTCTATAGCAATCAGCCCCAGCATTTT. Residues: CASSYSLYSNQPQHF. The chain carries TRBV6-5 and TRBJ1-5; D remains ambiguous. The germline gives CDR1 MNHEY, CDR2 SVGAGI. This CDR3 region has 15 residues. V was shortened by 2 bases and J by 0 bases, with 8 bases between the two germline ends.

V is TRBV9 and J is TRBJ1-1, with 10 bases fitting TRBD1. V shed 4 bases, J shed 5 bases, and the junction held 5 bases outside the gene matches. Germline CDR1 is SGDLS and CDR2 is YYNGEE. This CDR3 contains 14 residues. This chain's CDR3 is CASSSRTGGTEAFF. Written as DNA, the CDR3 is TGTGCCAGCAGCTCGCGGACAGGGGGTACTGAAGCTTTCTTT.

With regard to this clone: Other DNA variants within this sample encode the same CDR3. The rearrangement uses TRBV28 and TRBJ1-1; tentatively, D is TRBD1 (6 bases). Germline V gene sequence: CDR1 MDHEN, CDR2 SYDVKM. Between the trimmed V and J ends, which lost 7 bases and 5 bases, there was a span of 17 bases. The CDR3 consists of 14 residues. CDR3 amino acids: CASIRRGGLTEAFF. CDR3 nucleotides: TGTGCCAGCATCAGGCGAGGGGGACTAACTGAAGCTTTCTTT. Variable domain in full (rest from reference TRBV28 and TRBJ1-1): DVKVTQSSRYLVKRTGEKVFLECVQDMDHENMFWYRQDPGLGLRLIYFSYDVKMKEKGDIPEGYSVSREKKERFSLILESASTNQTSMYLCASIRRGGLTEAFFGQGTRLTVV.

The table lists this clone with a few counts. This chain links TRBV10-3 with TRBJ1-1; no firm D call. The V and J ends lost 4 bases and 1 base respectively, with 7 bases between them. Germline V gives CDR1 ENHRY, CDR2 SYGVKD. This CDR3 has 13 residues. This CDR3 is CAISGAGNTEAFF. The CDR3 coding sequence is TGTGCCATCAGTGGGGCGGGGAACACTGAAGCTTTCTTT.

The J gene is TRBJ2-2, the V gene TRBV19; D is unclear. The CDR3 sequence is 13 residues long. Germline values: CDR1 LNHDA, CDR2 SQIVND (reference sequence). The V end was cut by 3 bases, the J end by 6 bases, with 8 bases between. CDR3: CASSIWASGELFF. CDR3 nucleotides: TGTGCCAGTAGTATTTGGGCGTCCGGGGAGCTGTTTTTT.

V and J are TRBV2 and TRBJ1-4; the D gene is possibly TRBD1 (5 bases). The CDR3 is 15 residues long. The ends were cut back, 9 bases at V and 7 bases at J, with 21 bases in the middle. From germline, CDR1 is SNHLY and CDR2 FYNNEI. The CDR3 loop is CASKNRENGGEKLFF. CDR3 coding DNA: TGTGCCAGTAAAAACCGGGAGAACGGGGGTGAAAAACTGTTTTTT.

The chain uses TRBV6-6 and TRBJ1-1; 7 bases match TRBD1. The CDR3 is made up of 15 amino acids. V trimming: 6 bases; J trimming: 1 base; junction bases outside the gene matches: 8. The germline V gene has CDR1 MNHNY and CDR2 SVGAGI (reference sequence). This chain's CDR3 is CASRKTGLRNTEAFF. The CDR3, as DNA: TGTGCCAGCAGAAAGACAGGGTTAAGGAACACTGAAGCTTTCTTT.

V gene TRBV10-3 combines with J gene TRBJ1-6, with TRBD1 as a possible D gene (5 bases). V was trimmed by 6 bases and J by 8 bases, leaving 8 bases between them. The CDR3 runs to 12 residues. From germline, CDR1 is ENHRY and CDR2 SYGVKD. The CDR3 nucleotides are TGTGCCATCAGGGGGCAAGATTCACCCCTCCACTTT. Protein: CAIRGQDSPLHF.

CDR3 nucleotides: TGCAGTGCAGCACTGAACACTGAAGCTTTCTTT. Protein sequence: CSAALNTEAFF. The chain recombines TRBV20-1 with TRBJ1-1; D call uncertain. Between the trimmed V and J ends, which lost 6 bases and 0 bases, there was a span of 5 bases. Per germline, CDR1 DFQATT and CDR2 SNEGSKA (reference sequence). The CDR3 length is 11 residues.